This T cell receptor (beta chain) was identified during a study of T-cell memory formation after mild COVID-19. Each CDR3 protein is one row after TCRdb ran MiXCR on the 5' RACE reads. The sample records about 130,000 distinct CDR3 sequences, 15% to 20% being singletons. This clonotype has more than one count but fewer than ten. Its target is not known. Unmatched junction bases numbered 6, after V lost 1 base and J lost 3 bases. Per the germline V gene, CDR1 is LGHDT and CDR2 is YNNKEL (reference sequence). The CDR3 totals 17 residues. Points from the study as a whole: Cross-reactive memory seemingly joined, as some responding clones were found in pre-infection memory.

V usage is TRBV3-1 and J usage is TRBJ2-3, with 11 bases matching TRBD2. The sequence was obtained from an adult woman who had mild COVID-19 (a few samples of this study predate the infection). Cell type and time point are not known. The sequencing input was PBMCs or a T cell subset sorted from them (not recorded which). CDR3 DNA sequence: TGTGCCAGCAGCCAAGGAAGACTAGCGGGGCCAACAGATACGCAGTATTTT. Translated, it gives CASSQGRLAGPTDTQYF.